The 24 T cell receptor beta chains reported below all come from one sample, sequenced in a study of T cells in Graves' hyperthyroidism and ophthalmopathy. Template material for amplifying TCR beta CDR3 regions consisted of RNA transcripts. First-round RT-PCR targeting the TCR CDR3 was performed with the HTBI primer set. TCRdb re-called the multiplex PCR reads with MiXCR, one entry per CDR3 protein. Of about half a million distinct CDR3 sequences listed, about 24% were seen once; the top ten hold around 10%. Sample: blood. Source of these receptors: a woman in her 30s with Graves' ophthalmopathy.

The chain couples TRBV7-2 to TRBJ1-1, with TRBD1 as a possible D gene (5 bases). Germline V gene sequence: CDR1 SGHTA, CDR2 FQGNSA. Trimming took 4 bases from V and 4 from J, leaving 10 bases between them. The CDR3 is 13 residues long. The CDR3 DNA reads TGTGCCAGCAGCTGGGGGGAAGGCACTGAAGCTTTCTTT. It is translated as CASSWGEGTEAFF.

For this clonotype: This could be a read error, since a much larger clone is one nucleotide away. J is TRBJ1-2 and V is TRBV11-2; 9 bases match TRBD1. In germline, CDR1 is SGHAT, CDR2 FQNNGV. The CDR3 totals 15 residues. CDR3 in DNA: TGTGCCAGCAGCTCATACAGGGACAGGGATAATGGCTACGCCTTC. Its protein product is CASSSYRDRDNGYAF.

In its sample, this clonotype was seen many times. J is TRBJ2-2 and V is TRBV6-2 or TRBV6-3, with 9 bases aligning to TRBD2. Germline CDR1 and CDR2: MNHEY and SVGEGT. V gave up 2 bases and J gave up 4 bases; unmatched junction bases: 5. The CDR3 totals 16 residues. The CDR3 loop is CASSYGGGASTGELFF. The CDR3 nucleotides read TGTGCCAGCAGTTACGGCGGGGGGGCCAGCACCGGGGAGCTGTTTTTT.

V is TRBV29-1 and J is TRBJ2-5; D call uncertain. V shed 8 bases and J shed 4 bases, with 14 bases lying between them. The CDR3 extends over 12 amino acids. Germline V gene sequence: CDR1 SQVTM, CDR2 ANQGSEA. The CDR3 loop reads CSSGPDGETQYF. The DNA for the CDR3 is TGCAGCTCGGGCCCGGATGGAGAGACCCAGTACTTC.

This clonotype came up many times. J is TRBJ2-2 and V is TRBV20-1; 16 nucleotides align to TRBD2. The germline gives CDR1 DFQATT, CDR2 SNEGSKA (reference sequence). This CDR3 is 19 amino acids long. Trimming at V came to 0 bases and at J to 5 bases, leaving 9 bases not matched to a gene. For the CDR3, the DNA is TGCAGTGCTAGAGATCTCGCTGGGACTAGCGGGGGGGTGACCGGGGAGCTGTTTTTT. Translating it yields CSARDLAGTSGGVTGELFF.

This clonotype showed up just a few times. This sequence joins TRBV12-3 or TRBV12-4 and TRBJ2-6; D gene ambiguous. V was pared by 4 bases and J by 8 bases, with 9 bases between. The CDR3 has 13 residues. As DNA, the CDR3 is TGTGCCAGCAGTTCGACTGGAACCAACGTCCTGACTTTC. This translates into CASSSTGTNVLTF.

This clonotype was recorded many times. This chain uses TRBV20-1 with TRBJ2-7; 9 bases fit TRBD1. CDR1 and CDR2 (germline): DFQATT, SNEGSKA (reference sequence). The CDR3 loop spans 13 amino acids. Trimming at V came to 5 bases and at J to 1 base, leaving 3 bases not matched to a gene. The CDR3 protein is CSAPGTGSYEQYF. DNA of the CDR3: TGCAGTGCTCCCGGGACAGGGTCCTACGAGCAGTACTTC.

The sample holds many counts of this clonotype. The chain combines TRBV20-1 with TRBJ1-3; possibly TRBD1 for D (5 bases). The germline gives CDR1 DFQATT, CDR2 SNEGSKA (reference sequence). Trimming removed 6 bases from V and 2 bases from J, with 11 bases in between. The CDR3 loop spans 13 amino acids. For the CDR3, the DNA is TGCAGTGCCCTTGGACACGCTGGAAACACCATATATTTT. Its protein product is CSALGHAGNTIYF.

This clonotype was picked up many times. CDR3 coding DNA: TGCAGTGGTCGGGACAGCTACTACGAGCAGTACTTC. It translates to CSGRDSYYEQYF. V usage is TRBV20-1 and J usage is TRBJ2-7; 7 bases line up with TRBD1. V was pared by 7 bases and J by 3 bases, with 6 bases of the junction left unmatched. Germline V gene sequence: CDR1 DFQATT, CDR2 SNEGSKA (reference sequence). The CDR3 totals 12 residues.

This clonotype occurred many times. The chain is built from TRBV7-8 and TRBJ1-1; a weak D match, TRBD1 (5 bases). The CDR3 runs to 16 residues. The ends were cut back, 5 bases at V and 1 base at J, with 17 bases in the middle. Germline lookup yields CDR1 SGHVS and CDR2 FQNEAQ. The CDR3 here is CASSLLGTWANTEAFF. DNA for the CDR3: TGTGCCAGCAGCCTTCTGGGGACTTGGGCGAACACTGAAGCTTTCTTT.

The rearrangement links TRBV10-3 to TRBJ2-5; D is uncertain. The V end lost 2 bases, the J end lost 2 bases, and 6 bases lay between the germline ends. The germline CDR1 and CDR2 sequences are ENHRY and SYGVKD. This CDR3 is built from 13 residues. The CDR3 here is CAISERSQETQYF. For the CDR3, the DNA is TGTGCCATCAGTGAGCGGTCGCAAGAGACCCAGTACTTC.

This clonotype was found a few times. This chain links TRBV4-1 with TRBJ2-7, with 9 bases aligning to TRBD1. V shed 5 bases, J shed 1 base, and the junction held 6 bases outside the gene matches. This CDR3 is 15 amino acids long. From germline, CDR1 is MGHRA and CDR2 YSYEKL. The CDR3 bases are TGCGCCAGCAGCTTTCCGGGACAGGGTTCCTACGAGCAGTACTTC. Translation: CASSFPGQGSYEQYF.

This chain links TRBV6-1 with TRBJ1-2, with D possibly being TRBD1 (6 bases). Germline CDR1 MNHNS, CDR2 SASEGT. The V and J ends lost 6 bases and 7 bases respectively, with 24 bases between them. This CDR3 has 16 amino acids. DNA for the CDR3: TGTGCCAGCAGCCGAACAAGGGACAAGCCTTCGGTTGGCTACACCTTC. Translated, it gives CASSRTRDKPSVGYTF.

This clonotype has ten or more counts. V and J are TRBV11-1 and TRBJ2-7, with 10 bases lining up with TRBD1. The CDR3 contains 16 residues. Per the germline V gene, CDR1 is SGHAT and CDR2 is FQDESV (reference sequence). With V trimmed by 5 bases and J by 4 bases, 11 bases remained unmatched. CDR3 protein: CASSQLGQGLAYEQYF. The CDR3 coding sequence is TGTGCCAGCAGCCAATTGGGACAGGGGCTCGCGTACGAGCAGTACTTC.

This clonotype was counted at least ten times. This chain links TRBV12-3 or TRBV12-4 with TRBJ1-4, with D maybe TRBD1 (6 bases). Trimming shortened V by 8 bases and J by 8 bases, and 24 bases separated the two germline ends. This CDR3 contains 16 residues. The CDR3 DNA reads TGTGCCAGCTCCTCAAGCGCCGGGGGCTCGGAGGAAAAACTGTTTTTT. Translating gives CASSSSAGGSEEKLFF.

This clonotype was seen many times. The rearrangement joins TRBV19 to TRBJ1-2, with TRBD1 matching 9 bases. Per the germline V gene, CDR1 is LNHDA and CDR2 is SQIVND (reference sequence). V was pared by 4 bases and J by 3 bases, with 9 bases of the junction left unmatched. CDR3 length: 16 residues. CDR3 protein: CASSTRDRVAHYGYTF. In nucleotides, the CDR3 is TGTGCCAGTAGTACCCGGGACAGGGTTGCGCACTATGGCTACACCTTC.

The chain is built from TRBV27 and TRBJ2-7; D is unclear. The CDR3 consists of 14 residues. V was pared by 1 base and J by 5 bases, with 12 bases between. Germline CDR1 reads MNHEY; CDR2 reads SMNVEV (reference sequence). CDR3 nucleotides: TGTGCCAGCAGTTTATATTGGGGTTTCCACGAGCAGTACTTC. Its protein product is CASSLYWGFHEQYF.

This clonotype was picked up one time. The rearrangement uses TRBV20-1 and TRBJ1-1, with unresolved D. The CDR3 spans 13 residues. The germline V gene encodes CDR1 DFQATT and CDR2 SNEGSKA (reference sequence). Trimming stripped 1 base from V and 1 base from J, with 7 bases between. CDR3 in amino acids: CSARVRENTEAFF. The CDR3 region has the DNA TGCAGTGCTAGAGTACGGGAGAACACTGAAGCTTTCTTT.

In its sample, this clonotype was seen once. The chain is built from TRBV30 and TRBJ1-2; D not certain. The CDR3 is 14 amino acids. The V gene lost 2 bases and the J gene lost 0 bases, with 10 bases spanning the gap. Germline V gene data show CDR1 as GTSNPN and CDR2 as SVGIG (reference sequence). CDR3 nucleotide sequence: TGTGCCTGGAGTAACCAATTTGCTAACTATGGCTACACCTTC. Its translation: CAWSNQFANYGYTF. Drawing the rest from reference TRBV30 and TRBJ1-2, the complete variable domain is SQTIHQWPATLVQPVGSPLSLECTVEGTSNPNLYWYRQAAGRGLQLLFYSVGIGQISSEVPQNLSASRPQDRQFILSSKKLLLSDSGFYLCAWSNQFANYGYTFGSGTRLTVV.

This clonotype was seen ten or more times. The chain links TRBV20-1 to TRBJ1-2; 7 bases align to TRBD1. V was clipped by 3 bases and J by 4 bases; unmatched bases: 5. The CDR3 has 13 amino acids. Germline V gene lookup returns CDR1 DFQATT and CDR2 SNEGSKA (reference sequence). The CDR3 here is CSASTGVGYGYTF. CDR3 DNA sequence: TGCAGTGCTAGTACAGGGGTAGGCTATGGCTACACCTTC.

The sample holds many counts of this clonotype. The CDR3 sequence: CASSFDRDGAYEQYF. CDR3 coding DNA: TGTGCCAGCAGCTTCGACCGGGACGGAGCCTACGAGCAGTACTTC. The chain joins TRBV14 to TRBJ2-7; D tentatively reads TRBD1 or TRBD2 (5 bases each). This CDR3 contains 15 residues. Germline loops: CDR1 SGHDN, CDR2 FVKESK. The V end was cut by 5 bases, the J end by 2 bases, with 16 bases between.

This clonotype was detected ten times or more. The V gene is TRBV6-2 or TRBV6-3, the J gene TRBJ2-2; D is unclear. V lost 1 base and J lost 5, with 11 bases in between. The CDR3 loop spans 15 amino acids. Per germline, CDR1 MNHEY and CDR2 SVGEGT. CDR3: CASSYLRQGTGELFF. CDR3 bases: TGTGCCAGCAGTTACTTACGACAAGGGACCGGGGAGCTGTTTTTT.

V gene TRBV27 combines with J gene TRBJ1-2; D uncertain. V was pared by 5 bases and J by 7 bases, with 14 bases between. CDR1 MNHEY and CDR2 SMNVEV come from the germline V gene (reference sequence). The CDR3 is 13 residues long. This CDR3 reads CASSPTVFGGYTF. The DNA of the CDR3 is TGTGCCAGCAGTCCTACAGTATTTGGTGGCTACACCTTC.

V gene TRBV6-2 or TRBV6-3 combines with J gene TRBJ1-5; D perhaps matches TRBD1 (5 bases). Germline-derived CDR1 and CDR2 are MNHEY and SVGEGT. The CDR3 sequence is 19 residues long. Trimming removed 5 bases from V and 1 base from J, with 24 bases in between. DNA for the CDR3: TGTGCCAGCAGTCTTGGACCCACCCGGGGGGGTTTGAGCAATCAGCCCCAGCATTTT. This codes for CASSLGPTRGGLSNQPQHF.